The 5 T cell receptor beta chains reported below all come from one sample, sequenced in a study of control samples from healthy donors and cancer patients. Assay used: immunoSEQ multiplex PCR; TCRdb lists only in-frame clones, some missing. The repertoire holds 99,000 or so clones, 82% seen once, with roughly 2% in the top ten. Material for sequencing was blood. Every receptor here comes from a man aged 55 to 70 in good health.

A few counts support this clone. The chain uses TRBV18 and TRBJ2-2; possible D gene TRBD1, 5 bases. Trimming removed 6 bases from V and 4 bases from J, with 9 bases in between. The CDR3 is 13 amino acids. Germline CDR1 is KGHSH and CDR2 is LQKENI. The CDR3 DNA follows: TGTGCCAGCTCGTACAGGCTCACCGGGGAGCTGTTTTTT. Translated, it gives CASSYRLTGELFF. Combining the CDR3 with reference TRBV18 and TRBJ2-2 gives the whole variable domain NAGVMQNPRHLVRRRGQEARLRCSPMKGHSHVYWYRQLPEEGLKFMVYLQKENIIDESGMPKERFSAEFPKEGPSILRIQQVVRGDSAAYFCASSYRLTGELFFGEGSRLTVL.

V is TRBV6-5 and J is TRBJ2-7, with 8 bases that match TRBD1. The CDR3 is 13 residues long. The germline V gene encodes CDR1 MNHEY and CDR2 SVGAGI. The V gene end was trimmed by 2 bases and the J gene end by 3 bases; junction bases not matched to a gene: 0. DNA of the CDR3: TGTGCCAGCAGTTACGACAGGGGCTACGAGCAGTACTTC. Translation gives CASSYDRGYEQYF.

The chain carries TRBV7-9 and TRBJ1-2; 8 nucleotides line up with TRBD1. The trim removed 10 bases at V and 2 bases at J, leaving 9 bases unmatched. CDR3 length: 14 amino acids. CDR1 and CDR2 from the germline V gene are SEHNR and FQNEAQ (reference sequence). CDR3 DNA sequence: TGTGCCACCCACGACAGGGGCGCCAACTATGGCTACACCTTC. Residues: CATHDRGANYGYTF.

This rearrangement joins TRBV27 to TRBJ2-5; TRBD1 might be the D (6 bases). The length of the CDR3 is 13 residues. The V end was cut by 5 bases, the J end by 4 bases, with 11 bases between. Germline CDR1 reads MNHEY; CDR2 reads SMNVEV (reference sequence). The CDR3, as DNA: TGTGCCAGCAGTCAACAGGGTGGAGAGACCCAGTACTTC. Amino acids: CASSQQGGETQYF.

The chain joins TRBV18 to TRBJ2-1, with 9 bases aligning to TRBD2. Germline V gene sequence: CDR1 KGHSH, CDR2 LQKENI. The ends lost 2 bases at V and 0 bases at J; junction bases unmatched: 8. This CDR3 is built from 18 residues. The CDR3, as DNA: TGTGCCAGCTCACCAAAAAAAAAGACTAGCGGCTCCTACAATGAGCAGTTCTTC. Its translation is CASSPKKKTSGSYNEQFF.